Described below is a single T cell receptor (beta chain) sequence and its context. Method: immunoSEQ multiplex PCR; TCRdb's copy keeps in-frame clones and lacks some. The sample has about 78,000 clones; 90% are singletons. V trimming: 5 bases; J trimming: 3 bases; junction bases outside the gene matches: 18. The germline V gene encodes CDR1 KGHDR and CDR2 SFDVKD. The CDR3 loop spans 19 amino acids. This entry comes from a study of blood T cell repertoires in COVID-19. This chain connects TRBV24-1 to TRBJ2-3; 8 nucleotides line up with TRBD1. Source material: peripheral blood. The TCR sequence derives from a woman in her forties or fifties in a cohort sampled during active COVID-19. The chain's CDR3 is CATSGLDRGEAKVTDTQYF. CDR3 nucleotide sequence: TGTGCCACCAGTGGTCTCGACAGGGGAGAAGCTAAGGTAACAGATACGCAGTATTTT.